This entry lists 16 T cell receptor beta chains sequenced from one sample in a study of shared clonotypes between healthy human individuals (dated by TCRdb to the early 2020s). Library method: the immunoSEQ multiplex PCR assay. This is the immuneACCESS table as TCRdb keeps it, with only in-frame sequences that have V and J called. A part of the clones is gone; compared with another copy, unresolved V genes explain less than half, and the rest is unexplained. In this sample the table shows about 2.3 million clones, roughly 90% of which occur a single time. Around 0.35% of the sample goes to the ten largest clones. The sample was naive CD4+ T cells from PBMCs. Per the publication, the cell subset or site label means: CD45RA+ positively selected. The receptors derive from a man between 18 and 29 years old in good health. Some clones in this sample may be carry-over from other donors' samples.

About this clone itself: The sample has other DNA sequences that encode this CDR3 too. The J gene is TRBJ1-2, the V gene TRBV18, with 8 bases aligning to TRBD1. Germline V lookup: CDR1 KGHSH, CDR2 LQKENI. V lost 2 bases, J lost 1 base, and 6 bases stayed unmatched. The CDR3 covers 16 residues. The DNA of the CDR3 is TGTGCCAGCTCACCAGTACCTGGACAGGGTAACTATGGCTACACCTTC. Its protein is CASSPVPGQGNYGYTF.

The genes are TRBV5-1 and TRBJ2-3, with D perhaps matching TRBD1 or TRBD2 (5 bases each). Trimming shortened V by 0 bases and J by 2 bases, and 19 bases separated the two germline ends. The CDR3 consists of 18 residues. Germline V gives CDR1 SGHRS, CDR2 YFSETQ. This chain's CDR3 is CASSLARGPRMDTDTQYF. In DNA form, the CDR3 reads TGCGCCAGCAGCTTGGCTCGGGGCCCTAGAATGGACACAGATACGCAGTATTTT.

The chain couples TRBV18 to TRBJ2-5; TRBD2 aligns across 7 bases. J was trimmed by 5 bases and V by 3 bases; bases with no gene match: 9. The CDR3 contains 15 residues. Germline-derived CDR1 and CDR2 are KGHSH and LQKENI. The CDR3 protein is CASSPPSGAGETQYF. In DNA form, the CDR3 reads TGTGCCAGCTCACCGCCTAGCGGAGCGGGGGAGACCCAGTACTTC.

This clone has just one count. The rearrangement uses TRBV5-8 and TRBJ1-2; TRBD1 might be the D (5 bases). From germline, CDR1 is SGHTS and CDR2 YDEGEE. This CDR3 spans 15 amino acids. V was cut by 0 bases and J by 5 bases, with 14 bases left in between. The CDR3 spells CASSLEGSQGYGYTF. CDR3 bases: TGTGCCAGCAGCTTGGAGGGCAGCCAGGGTTATGGCTACACCTTC.

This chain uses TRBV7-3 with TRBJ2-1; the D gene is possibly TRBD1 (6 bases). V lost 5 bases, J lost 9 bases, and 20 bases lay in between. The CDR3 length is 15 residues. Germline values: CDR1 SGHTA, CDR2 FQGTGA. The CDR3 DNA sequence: TGTGCCAGCAGCGCACAGGGCATTGGAGATACTGAGCAGTTCTTC. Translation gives CASSAQGIGDTEQFF.

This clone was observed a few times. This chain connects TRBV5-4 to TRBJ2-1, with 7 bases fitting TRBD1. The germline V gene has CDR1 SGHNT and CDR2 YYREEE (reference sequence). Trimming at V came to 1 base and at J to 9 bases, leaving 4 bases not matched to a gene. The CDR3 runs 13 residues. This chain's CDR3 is CASSLPSGGEQFF. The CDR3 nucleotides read TGTGCCAGCAGCTTGCCCTCAGGGGGTGAGCAGTTCTTC. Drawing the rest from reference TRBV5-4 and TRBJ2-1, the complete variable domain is ETGVTQSPTHLIKTRGQQVTLRCSSQSGHNTVSWYQQALGQGPQFIFQYYREEENGRGNFPPRFSGLQFPNYSSELNVNALELDDSALYLCASSLPSGGEQFFGPGTRLTVL.

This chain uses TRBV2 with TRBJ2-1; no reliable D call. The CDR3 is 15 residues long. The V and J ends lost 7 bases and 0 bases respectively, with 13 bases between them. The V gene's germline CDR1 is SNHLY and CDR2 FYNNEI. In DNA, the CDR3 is TGTGCCAGCAAGGCCCGAGGAAGCTCCTACAATGAGCAGTTCTTC. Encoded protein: CASKARGSSYNEQFF.

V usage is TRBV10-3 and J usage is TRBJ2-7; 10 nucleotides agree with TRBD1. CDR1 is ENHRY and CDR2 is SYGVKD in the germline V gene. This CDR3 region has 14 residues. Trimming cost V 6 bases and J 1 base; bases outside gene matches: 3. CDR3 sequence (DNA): TGTGCCATCAGGAGACAGGGGGCGTCCTACGAGCAGTACTTC. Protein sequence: CAIRRQGASYEQYF.

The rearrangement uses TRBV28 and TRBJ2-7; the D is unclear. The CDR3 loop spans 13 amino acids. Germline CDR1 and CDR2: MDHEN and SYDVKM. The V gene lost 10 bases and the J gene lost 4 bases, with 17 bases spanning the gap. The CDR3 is CATPRGPGYEQYF. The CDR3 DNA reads TGTGCCACCCCCCGAGGCCCCGGGTACGAGCAGTACTTC.

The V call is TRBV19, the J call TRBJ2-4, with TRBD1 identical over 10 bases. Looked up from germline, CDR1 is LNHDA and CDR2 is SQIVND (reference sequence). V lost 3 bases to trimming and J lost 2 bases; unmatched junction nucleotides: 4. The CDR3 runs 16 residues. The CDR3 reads CASSIRTGGTKNIQYF. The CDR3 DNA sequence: TGTGCCAGTAGTATTAGGACAGGGGGAACCAAAAACATTCAGTACTTC.

CDR3 in amino acids: CASSSQRESAFRAGELFF. The CDR3, as DNA: TGTGCCAGCAGCTCCCAGCGGGAGTCAGCTTTTCGCGCCGGGGAGCTGTTTTTT. The chain is built from TRBV7-8 and TRBJ2-2; 8 bases are shared with TRBD2. The V and J ends lost 4 bases and 6 bases, in that order; junction bases with no gene match: 16. Germline CDR1 is SGHVS and CDR2 is FQNEAQ. The CDR3 length is 18 residues.

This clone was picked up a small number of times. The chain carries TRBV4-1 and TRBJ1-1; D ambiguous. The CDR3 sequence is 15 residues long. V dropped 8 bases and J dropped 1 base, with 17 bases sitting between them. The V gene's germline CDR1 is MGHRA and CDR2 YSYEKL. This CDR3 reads CASQNYLDTNTEAFF. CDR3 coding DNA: TGCGCCAGCCAGAACTATTTAGACACGAACACTGAAGCTTTCTTT.

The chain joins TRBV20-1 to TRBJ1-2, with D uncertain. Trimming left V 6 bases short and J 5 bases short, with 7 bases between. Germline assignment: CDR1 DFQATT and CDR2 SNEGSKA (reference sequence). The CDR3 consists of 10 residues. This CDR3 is CSAQNYGYTF. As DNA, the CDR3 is TGCAGTGCCCAAAATTATGGCTACACCTTC.

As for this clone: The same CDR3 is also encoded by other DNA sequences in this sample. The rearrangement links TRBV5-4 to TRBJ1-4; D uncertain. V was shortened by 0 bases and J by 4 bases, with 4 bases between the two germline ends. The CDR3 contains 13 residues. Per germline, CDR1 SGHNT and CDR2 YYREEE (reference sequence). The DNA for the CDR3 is TGTGCCAGCAGCTTGGGGGGTAATGAAAAACTGTTTTTT. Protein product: CASSLGGNEKLFF.

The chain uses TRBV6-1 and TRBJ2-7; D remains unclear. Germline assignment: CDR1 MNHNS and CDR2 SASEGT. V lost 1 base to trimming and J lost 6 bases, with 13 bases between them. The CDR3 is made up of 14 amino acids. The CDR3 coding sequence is TGTGCCAGCAGTGAAGTCAGTAGCAAGCGCGAGCAGTACTTC. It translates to CASSEVSSKREQYF.

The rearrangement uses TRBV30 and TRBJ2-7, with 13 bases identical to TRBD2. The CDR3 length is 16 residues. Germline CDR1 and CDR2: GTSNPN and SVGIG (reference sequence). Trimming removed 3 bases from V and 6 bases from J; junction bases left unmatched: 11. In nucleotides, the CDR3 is TGTGCCTGGAGCCTTATACCGGGACTAGCGGGAATCGAGCAGTACTTC. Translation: CAWSLIPGLAGIEQYF.